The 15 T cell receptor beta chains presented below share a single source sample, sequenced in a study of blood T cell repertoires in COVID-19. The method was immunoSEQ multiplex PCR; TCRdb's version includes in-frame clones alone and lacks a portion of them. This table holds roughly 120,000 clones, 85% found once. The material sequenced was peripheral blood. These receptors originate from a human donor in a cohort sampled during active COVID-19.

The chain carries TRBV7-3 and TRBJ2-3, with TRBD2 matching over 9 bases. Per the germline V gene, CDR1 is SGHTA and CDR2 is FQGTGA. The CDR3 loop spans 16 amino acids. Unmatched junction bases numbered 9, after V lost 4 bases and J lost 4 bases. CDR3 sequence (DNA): TGTGCCAGCAGCTACCTGGCGGGGGGGCAAGCAGATACGCAGTATTTT. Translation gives CASSYLAGGQADTQYF.

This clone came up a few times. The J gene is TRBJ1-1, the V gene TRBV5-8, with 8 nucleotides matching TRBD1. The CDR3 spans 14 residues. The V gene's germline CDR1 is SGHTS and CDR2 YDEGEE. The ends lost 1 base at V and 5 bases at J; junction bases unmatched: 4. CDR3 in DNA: TGTGCCAGCAGCTTGTCAGGGGGCGTTACTGAAGCTTTCTTT. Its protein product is CASSLSGGVTEAFF. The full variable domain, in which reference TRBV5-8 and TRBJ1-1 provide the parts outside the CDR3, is EAGVTQSPTHLIKTRGQQATLRCSPISGHTSVYWYQQALGLGLQFLLWYDEGEERNRGNFPPRFSGRQFPNYSSELNVNALELEDSALYLCASSLSGGVTEAFFGQGTRLTVV.

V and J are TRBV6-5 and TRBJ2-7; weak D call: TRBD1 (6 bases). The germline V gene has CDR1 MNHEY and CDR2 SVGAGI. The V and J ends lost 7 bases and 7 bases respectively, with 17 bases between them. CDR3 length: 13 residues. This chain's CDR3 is CASTAPGVGEQYF. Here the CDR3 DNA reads TGTGCCAGCACCGCCCCAGGGGTGGGTGAGCAGTACTTC.

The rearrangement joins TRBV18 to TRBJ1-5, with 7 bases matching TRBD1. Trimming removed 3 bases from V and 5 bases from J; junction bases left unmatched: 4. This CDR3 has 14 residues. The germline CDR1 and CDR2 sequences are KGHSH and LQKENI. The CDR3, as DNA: TGTGCCAGCTCACCGCCTGGACAGGATCAGCCCCAGCATTTT. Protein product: CASSPPGQDQPQHF.

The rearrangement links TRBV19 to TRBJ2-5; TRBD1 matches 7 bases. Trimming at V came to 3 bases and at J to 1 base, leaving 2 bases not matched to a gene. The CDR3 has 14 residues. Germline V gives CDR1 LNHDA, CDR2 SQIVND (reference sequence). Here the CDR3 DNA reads TGTGCCAGTAGTATCGACAGGGTCCAAGAGACCCAGTACTTC. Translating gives CASSIDRVQETQYF.

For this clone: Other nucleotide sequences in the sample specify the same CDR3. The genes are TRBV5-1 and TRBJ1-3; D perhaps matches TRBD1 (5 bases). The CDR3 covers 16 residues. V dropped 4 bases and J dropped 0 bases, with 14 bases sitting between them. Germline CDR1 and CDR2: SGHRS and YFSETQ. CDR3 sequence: CASSPGERLSGNTIYF. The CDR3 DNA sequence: TGCGCCAGCAGCCCGGGGGAGCGCCTCTCTGGAAACACCATATATTTT.

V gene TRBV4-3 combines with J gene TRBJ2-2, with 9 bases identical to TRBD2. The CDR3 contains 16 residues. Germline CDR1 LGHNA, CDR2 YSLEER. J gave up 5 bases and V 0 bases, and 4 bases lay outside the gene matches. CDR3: CASSQDRLAGTGELFF. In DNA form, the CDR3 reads TGCGCCAGCAGCCAAGATAGGCTAGCGGGGACCGGGGAGCTGTTTTTT.

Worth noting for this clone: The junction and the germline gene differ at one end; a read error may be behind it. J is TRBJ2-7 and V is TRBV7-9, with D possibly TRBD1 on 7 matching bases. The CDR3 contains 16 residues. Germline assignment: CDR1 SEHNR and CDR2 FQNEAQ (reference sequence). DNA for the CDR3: TGTGCCAGCAGCCTAGCCGGGGGCAGGGGGTACTACGAGCAGTACTTC. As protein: CASSLAGGRGYYEQYF.

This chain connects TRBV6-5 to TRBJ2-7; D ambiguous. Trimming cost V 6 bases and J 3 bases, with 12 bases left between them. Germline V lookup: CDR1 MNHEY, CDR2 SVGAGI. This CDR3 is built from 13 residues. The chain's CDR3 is CASSPVEFYEQYF. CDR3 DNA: TGTGCCAGCAGCCCGGTCGAATTCTACGAGCAGTACTTC.

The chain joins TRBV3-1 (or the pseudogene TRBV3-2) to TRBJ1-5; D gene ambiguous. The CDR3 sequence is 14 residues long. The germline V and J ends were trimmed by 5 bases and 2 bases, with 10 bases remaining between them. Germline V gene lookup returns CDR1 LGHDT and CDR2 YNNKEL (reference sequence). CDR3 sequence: CASSAGSGNQPQHF. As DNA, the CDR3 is TGTGCCAGCAGCGCCGGGTCGGGCAATCAGCCCCAGCATTTT.

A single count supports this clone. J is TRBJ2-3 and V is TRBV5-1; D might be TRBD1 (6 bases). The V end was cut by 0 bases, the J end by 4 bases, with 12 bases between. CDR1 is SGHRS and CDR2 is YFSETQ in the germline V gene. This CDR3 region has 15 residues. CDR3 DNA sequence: TGCGCCAGCAGCTTGGAGGGGGTCTCCCCAGATACGCAGTATTTT. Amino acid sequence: CASSLEGVSPDTQYF.

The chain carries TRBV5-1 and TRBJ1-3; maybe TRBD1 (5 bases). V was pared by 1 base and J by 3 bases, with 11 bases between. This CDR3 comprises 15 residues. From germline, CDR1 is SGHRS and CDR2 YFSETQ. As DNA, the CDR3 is TGCGCCAGCAGCTTGAACGGGCAGGGTGGAAACACCATATATTTT. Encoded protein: CASSLNGQGGNTIYF. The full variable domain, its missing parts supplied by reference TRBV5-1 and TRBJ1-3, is KAGVTQTPRYLIKTRGQQVTLSCSPISGHRSVSWYQQTPGQGLQFLFEYFSETQRNKGNFPGRFSGRQFSNSRSEMNVSTLELGDSALYLCASSLNGQGGNTIYFGEGSWLTVV.

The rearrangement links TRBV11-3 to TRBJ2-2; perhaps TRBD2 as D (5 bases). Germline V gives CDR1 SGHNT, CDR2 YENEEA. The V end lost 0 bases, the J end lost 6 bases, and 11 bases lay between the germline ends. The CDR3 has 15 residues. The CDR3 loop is CASSLDGRAAGELFF. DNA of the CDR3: TGTGCCAGCAGCTTAGATGGGCGGGCAGCCGGGGAGCTGTTTTTT. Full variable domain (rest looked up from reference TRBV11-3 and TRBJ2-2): EAGVVQSPRYKIIEKKQPVAFWCNPISGHNTLYWYLQNLGQGPELLIRYENEEAVDDSQLPKDRFSAERLKGVDSTLKIQPAELGDSAVYLCASSLDGRAAGELFFGEGSRLTVL.

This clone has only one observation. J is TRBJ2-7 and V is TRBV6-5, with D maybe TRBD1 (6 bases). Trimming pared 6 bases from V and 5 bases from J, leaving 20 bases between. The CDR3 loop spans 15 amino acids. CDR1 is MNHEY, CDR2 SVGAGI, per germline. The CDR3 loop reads CASRRQAQGKDEQYF. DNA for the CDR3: TGTGCCAGCAGGAGACAAGCTCAGGGGAAGGACGAGCAGTACTTC.

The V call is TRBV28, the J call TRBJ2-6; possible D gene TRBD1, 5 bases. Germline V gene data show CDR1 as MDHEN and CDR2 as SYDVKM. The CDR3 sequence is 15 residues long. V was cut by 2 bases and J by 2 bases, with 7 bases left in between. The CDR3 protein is CASSLEGAGANVLTF. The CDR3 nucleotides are TGTGCCAGCAGTTTAGAAGGGGCTGGGGCCAACGTCCTGACTTTC. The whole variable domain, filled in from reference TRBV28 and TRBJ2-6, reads DVKVTQSSRYLVKRTGEKVFLECVQDMDHENMFWYRQDPGLGLRLIYFSYDVKMKEKGDIPEGYSVSREKKERFSLILESASTNQTSMYLCASSLEGAGANVLTFGAGSRLTVL.